This T cell receptor beta chain was recorded in a study of T cell responses to AZD1222 COVID-19 vaccine. General observations from the study: Dominant CD4 TCR responses targeted spike regions 160-218 and 743-854.

The length of the CDR3 is 12 residues. Germline V gene lookup returns CDR1 SGHRS and CDR2 YFSETQ. V was cut by 0 bases and J by 3 bases, with 3 bases left in between. Details on this clone: Its matching antigen is unknown.

Sequencing was performed with immunoSEQ multiplex PCR; in TCRdb, only in-frame clones are kept and a portion is missing. The sample lists roughly 120,000 clones; about 85% were seen once. The origin of this receptor is an adult who received the AZD1222 COVID-19 vaccine. The rearrangement links TRBV5-1 to TRBJ1-1; no clear D gene. The source was peripheral blood, collected 28 days after the second AZD1222 dose. Here the CDR3 reads CASSLDHTEAFF. DNA for the CDR3: TGCGCCAGCAGCTTGGACCACACTGAAGCTTTCTTT.